This T cell receptor (beta chain) was sequenced in a study of Ad26.COV2.S vaccination and SARS-CoV-2 variants. CDR1 and CDR2 from the germline V gene are LNHDA and SQIVND (reference sequence). The V and J ends lost 6 bases and 5 bases respectively, with 8 bases between them. The CDR3 is 12 amino acids. Clones were read by immunoSEQ multiplex PCR, and TCRdb kept only the in-frame ones, dropping some. This table holds some 330,000 clones, about 90% found once. Treatment described: around 19 received Ad26.COV2.S at low or high dose, single or two shots; roughly five received placebo; per-sample allocation not given. Material that was analyzed had been drawn on day 63 after the first vaccine or placebo injection. The individual, an adult aged 18-55 years, was a donor in Boston. Expressing Wuhan-strain SARS-CoV-2 spike, an Ad26 vector served as the vaccine.

The input for sequencing was peripheral blood, taken in a trial of Ad26.COV2.S vaccine versus placebo. The J gene is TRBJ1-5, the V gene TRBV19; no clear D. The source of this sequence is a person aged 18 to 65 who received the Ad26.COV2.S COVID-19 vaccine or a placebo. DNA for the CDR3: TGTGCCAGTAGGAGGGTGGATCAGCCCCAGCATTTT. Protein sequence: CASRRVDQPQHF.